These T cell receptor beta chains were read from a single sample in a study of T cells in localized non-small cell lung cancer. TCRdb's table, derived via immunoSEQ multiplex PCR, lists solely in-frame clones and lacks some. This table holds 25,000 to 30,000 clones, around 90% found once. The specimen was peripheral blood, collected before any cancer treatment. The origin of the receptors is a male donor older than 55 with stage I lung adenocarcinoma. Each CDR3 is given with its conserved first and last residue. The D gene is left open where the match is weak. Rows may omit the clone size; those that give it use once, few, many or a size class.

TRBV11-2,NA,NA,TRBJ2-2,TGTGCCAGCAGCTTAAGAGTGGCCACCGGGGAGCTGTTTTTT,CASSLRVATGELFF
TRBV28,NA,few,TRBJ1-2,TGTGCCAGCACAGCTAACTATGGCTACACCTTC,CASTANYGYTF
TRBV15,NA,NA,TRBJ1-2,TGTGCCACCAGCATCTCGGAAGGATATACTAACTATGGCTACACCTTC,CATSISEGYTNYGYTF
TRBV5-6,TRBD1,NA,TRBJ2-7,TGTGCCAGCAGCTGGAGGTACAGGGGGCAGGACGAGCAGTACTTC,CASSWRYRGQDEQYF
TRBV4-2,NA,NA,TRBJ2-5,TGTGCCAGCAGCCAAGCGGACGGGATACGGGAGACCCAGTACTTC,CASSQADGIRETQYF
TRBV5-6,NA,NA,TRBJ2-7,TGTGCCAGCAGCTTGGAACGAGGGGCGGCCCACGAGCAGTACTTC,CASSLERGAAHEQYF
TRBV5-4,NA,NA,TRBJ2-3,TGTGCCAGCAGCCGCGCCCATGACAGGACCGTCTCGAGGGATACGCAGTATTTT,CASSRAHDRTVSRDTQYF
TRBV7-2,NA,NA,TRBJ2-7,TGTGCCAGCAGCTTATTGAAGGGGATTGTAGGCGACGAGCAGTACTTC,CASSLLKGIVGDEQYF
TRBV6-5,TRBD2,few,TRBJ2-1,TGTGCCAGCAGGGATCTAGCGGGGGGGCCAAATGAGCAGTTCTTC,CASRDLAGGPNEQFF
TRBV10-3,NA,NA,TRBJ1-1,TGTGCCATCAGTGGGGGAATGAACACTGAAGCTTTCTTT,CAISGGMNTEAFF
TRBV27,NA,NA,TRBJ2-2,TGTGCCAGCAGAGAACGACAGGCGAACACCGGGGAGCTGTTTTTT,CASRERQANTGELFF
TRBV28,TRBD2,NA,TRBJ2-1,TGTGCCAGCAGTTCCGGGGGGGCGAAAACTGGGGATGAGCAGTTCTTC,CASSSGGAKTGDEQFF
TRBV7-2,TRBD2,NA,TRBJ2-3,TGTGCCAGCAGCTTAAGGATTGCGGGGGGGCCCACAGATACGCAGTATTTT,CASSLRIAGGPTDTQYF
TRBV27,NA,NA,TRBJ1-3,TGTGCCAGCAGTAGACAACGGGGAAACACCATATATTTT,CASSRQRGNTIYF
TRBV9,TRBD2,NA,TRBJ2-3,TGTGCCAGCAGCGTAGCGGGACTAGCGGGGGGGCCACAGGCTACGCAGTATTTT,CASSVAGLAGGPQATQYF
TRBV4-3,NA,NA,TRBJ2-5,TGCGCCAGCAGCCCCACCAGTAACAGCCAAGAGACCCAGTACTTC,CASSPTSNSQETQYF
TRBV2,NA,NA,TRBJ2-7,TGTGCCAGCAGCGAACAAGGGGCGGCCGCGTCCAACGAGCAGTACTTC,CASSEQGAAASNEQYF
TRBV9,NA,NA,TRBJ2-5,TGTGCCAGCAGCGTAGCTCCCGGGCTGGTGGAGACCCAGTACTTC,CASSVAPGLVETQYF
TRBV4-2,TRBD1,NA,TRBJ2-7,TGTGCCAGCAGCCTCCACAGGGGGCTGTACGAGCAGTACTTC,CASSLHRGLYEQYF
TRBV5-6,NA,NA,TRBJ2-2,TGTGCCAGCAGCTTGGTGGGGGGCGGCACCGGGGAGCTGTTTTTT,CASSLVGGGTGELFF
TRBV5-6,NA,NA,TRBJ1-1,TGTGCCAGCAGCTTGGGAGGGGAGGATGAAGCTTTCTTT,CASSLGGEDEAFF
TRBV27,NA,NA,TRBJ1-1,TGTGCCAGCATGTTTGGGGGGGGCACTGAAGCTTTCTTT,CASMFGGGTEAFF
TRBV21-1,NA,NA,TRBJ1-6,TGTGCCAGCAGCAAGGGTGGGGATTCACCCCTCCACTTT,CASSKGGDSPLHF
TRBV7-2,TRBD2,once,TRBJ2-3,TGTGCCAGCAGCTTGGGACTAGCGGGTAGAGATACGCAGTATTTT,CASSLGLAGRDTQYF
TRBV6-6,NA,NA,TRBJ1-3,TGTGCCTCCAAAGGCGGGATGGGAAACACCATATATTTT,CASKGGMGNTIYF
TRBV7-8,TRBD1,NA,TRBJ2-5,TGTGCCAGCAGCTTCAGGGACAGGGAAAGGGAGACCCAGTACTTC,CASSFRDRERETQYF
TRBV9,TRBD1,NA,TRBJ1-2,TGTGCCAGCAGCGGACAGGGGACTTATGGCTACACCTTC,CASSGQGTYGYTF
TRBV9,NA,NA,TRBJ2-3,TGTGCCAGCAGCCCCGAGGGGCGGGGCGGAGATACGCAGTATTTT,CASSPEGRGGDTQYF
TRBV6-1,TRBD1,once,TRBJ1-1,TGTGCCAGCAGTGGGGTAGGGCAGGGGGCAGACCTGAACACTGAAGCTTTCTTT,CASSGVGQGADLNTEAFF
TRBV29-1,NA,NA,TRBJ1-1,TGCAGCGTCTCCGGAGACAGACAAGCTTTCTTT,CSVSGDRQAFF
TRBV1,NA,NA,TRBJ2-2,TGCACCAGCAGCCACAGGGACACGAACACCGGGGAGCTGTTTTTT,CTSSHRDTNTGELFF
TRBV28,NA,NA,TRBJ1-5,TGTGCCAGCAGCCGAGATTCGGGGGGCAATCAGCCCCAGCATTTT,CASSRDSGGNQPQHF
TRBV9,NA,NA,TRBJ2-7,TGTGCCAGCAGCGTAGTAGTCAGGTACGGGGAGCAGTACTTC,CASSVVVRYGEQYF
TRBV9,NA,NA,TRBJ2-3,TGTGCCAGCAGCCCCAGGGGCGGATTTAGCACAGATACGCAGTATTTT,CASSPRGGFSTDTQYF
TRBV7-3,TRBD2,NA,TRBJ2-1,TGTGCCAGCAGCCTAATGGGCGGCGACCCGCGGGGGGAGCAGTTCTTC,CASSLMGGDPRGEQFF
TRBV14,NA,NA,TRBJ2-2,TGTGCCAGCAGCCCGGGCCTCGGGGGAGGGGAGCTGTTTTTT,CASSPGLGGGELFF
TRBV19,TRBD2,NA,TRBJ2-5,TGTGCGAGCCAGACTAGCGGGGAAGAGACCCAGTACTTC,CASQTSGEETQYF
TRBV21-1,NA,NA,TRBJ1-5,TGTGCCAGCAGCTCCCGACGGAGCAATCAGCCCCAGCATTTT,CASSSRRSNQPQHF
TRBV5-6,NA,NA,TRBJ1-1,TGTGCCAGCAGCTTTGTAAGTATGAACACTGAAGCTTTCTTT,CASSFVSMNTEAFF
TRBV19,NA,few,TRBJ1-5,TGTGCCAGTAGTGGAAGGACCCTTAATCAGCCCCAGCATTTT,CASSGRTLNQPQHF
TRBV9,TRBD1,NA,TRBJ2-3,TGTGCCAGCAGCGCCGGACAGGGACGCACAGATACGCAGTATTTT,CASSAGQGRTDTQYF
TRBV7-6,NA,NA,TRBJ1-1,TGTGCCAGCGCAAGCGGCCGGTCGGGCACTGAAGCTTTCTTT,CASASGRSGTEAFF
TRBV7-2,NA,NA,TRBJ2-3,TGTGCCAGCAGCTTTGGGGCGAGCACAGATACGCAGTATTTT,CASSFGASTDTQYF
TRBV5-1,NA,NA,TRBJ2-5,TGCGCCAGCAGCTCCTCCAGGAGCAGGGAGACCCAGTACTTC,CASSSSRSRETQYF